The text below deals with one T cell receptor beta chain. As yet, its antigen is unknown. Germline V CDR1 and CDR2: SEHNR, FQNEAQ (reference sequence). This CDR3 has 14 amino acids. The germline V and J ends were trimmed by 4 bases and 0 bases, with 10 bases remaining between them. These data are taken from a study of T cell repertoires in cytomegalovirus infection. About the research overall: CMV infection plus the matching HLA type was flagged by public TCR beta signatures. The study, taken as a whole, reports: What dominated the ex vivo response were HLA-C-restricted CMV-specific TCR beta clonotypes.

TCRdb called the reads again in MiXCR, with one record for every CDR3 protein. The table records about 150,000 distinct CDR3 sequences, roughly 15% of them present only once. The V call is TRBV7-9, the J call TRBJ2-7; tentatively, D is TRBD1 (6 bases). The receptor was derived from a human donor in good health (CMV status not recorded). Some clones in this sample may be carry-over from other donors' samples. Material for sequencing was CD8+ T cells from PBMCs. The CDR3 nucleotides are TGTGCCAGCAGCTCGCAGGGGAGCTCCTACGAGCAGTACTTC. Translating gives CASSSQGSSYEQYF. Combining the CDR3 with reference TRBV7-9 and TRBJ2-7 gives the whole variable domain DTGVSQNPRHKITKRGQNVTFRCDPISEHNRLYWYRQTLGQGPEFLTYFQNEAQLEKSRLLSDRFSAERPKGSFSTLEIQRTEQGDSAMYLCASSSQGSSYEQYFGPGTRLTVT.